One and the same sample provided the 16 T cell receptor beta chains below, sequenced in a study of blood T cell repertoires in COVID-19. Data came from immunoSEQ multiplex PCR; TCRdb stores just in-frame clones and leaves some out. The data show about 89,000 clones, over 60% seen once. Source material: peripheral blood. The receptors come from a human donor in a cohort sampled during active COVID-19.

J is TRBJ2-1 and V is TRBV7-8; D is possibly TRBD2 (5 bases). Trimming took 3 bases from V and 3 from J, leaving 12 bases between them. The CDR3 spans 15 residues. In germline, CDR1 is SGHVS, CDR2 FQNEAQ. As DNA, the CDR3 is TGTGCCAGCAGCTTTAGCGTGCCAGACTACAATGAGCAGTTCTTC. Translation: CASSFSVPDYNEQFF. Based on the CDR3 plus reference TRBV7-8 and TRBJ2-1, the full variable domain is GAGVSQSPRYKVAKRGQDVALRCDPISGHVSLFWYQQALGQGPEFLTYFQNEAQLDKSGLPSDRFFAERPEGSVSTLKIQRTQQEDSAVYLCASSFSVPDYNEQFFGPGTRLTVL.

CDR3 sequence: CATSDNRDRGPEQFF. DNA of the CDR3: TGTGCCACCAGTGATAACCGGGACAGGGGTCCTGAGCAGTTCTTC. The rearrangement uses TRBV24-1 and TRBJ2-1; 10 positions match TRBD1. Germline lookup yields CDR1 KGHDR and CDR2 SFDVKD. The CDR3 runs to 15 residues. Trimming at V came to 3 bases and at J to 9 bases, leaving 7 bases not matched to a gene.

The chain couples TRBV25-1 to TRBJ2-7; 7 bases are shared with TRBD1. Trimming removed 4 bases from V and 9 bases from J; junction bases left unmatched: 3. Germline V gene sequence: CDR1 MGHDK, CDR2 SYGVNS. The CDR3 is 11 amino acids. CDR3: CASSGYRGQYF. CDR3 DNA: TGTGCCAGCAGTGGTTACAGGGGGCAGTACTTC.

This chain connects TRBV27 to TRBJ2-4, with D perhaps TRBD1 (6 bases). This CDR3 is 16 amino acids long. Germline V gene lookup returns CDR1 MNHEY and CDR2 SMNVEV (reference sequence). Trimming left V 2 bases short and J 2 bases short, with 13 bases between. This CDR3 reads CASSLQGTVTKNIQYF. In DNA form, the CDR3 reads TGTGCCAGCAGTTTACAGGGGACGGTGACCAAAAACATTCAGTACTTC.

CDR3 protein: CASRPGTGYEQYF. The CDR3 coding sequence is TGTGCCAGCAGACCCGGGACAGGGTACGAGCAGTACTTC. The chain joins TRBV3-1 (or the pseudogene TRBV3-2) to TRBJ2-7; TRBD1 aligns across 9 bases. The CDR3 totals 13 residues. The ends lost 6 bases at V and 4 bases at J; junction bases unmatched: 4. Germline V gene sequence: CDR1 LGHDT, CDR2 YNNKEL (reference sequence).

J is TRBJ2-7 and V is TRBV2, with 9 positions matching TRBD1. The trim removed 6 bases at V and 2 bases at J, leaving 8 bases unmatched. The CDR3 is 15 amino acids. Germline CDR1 reads SNHLY; CDR2 reads FYNNEI. CDR3 nucleotide sequence: TGTGCCAGCAGCACCAACAGGGGGCACGCCTACGAGCAGTACTTC. Protein sequence: CASSTNRGHAYEQYF.

The chain has TRBV4-2 and TRBJ2-3; 7 bases map to TRBD2. Germline loops: CDR1 LGHNA, CDR2 YNFKEQ. Trimming cost V 0 bases and J 3 bases; bases outside gene matches: 12. CDR3 length: 18 amino acids. CDR3 sequence (DNA): TGTGCCAGCAGCCAAGATCCCGAGGTAGCGGGCAAAACAGATACGCAGTATTTT. Its protein product is CASSQDPEVAGKTDTQYF.

This chain links TRBV3-1 (or the pseudogene TRBV3-2) with TRBJ2-7; D remains ambiguous. Germline CDR1 is LGHDT and CDR2 is YNNKEL (reference sequence). This CDR3 has 18 residues. V dropped 4 bases and J dropped 4 bases, with 26 bases sitting between them. The CDR3 coding sequence is TGTGCCAGCAGCCCGCGACGTCTTACGACATATTCTATATACGAGCAGTACTTC. Translating it yields CASSPRRLTTYSIYEQYF.

The chain couples TRBV6-5 to TRBJ1-6; no reliable D call. There are 14 residues in the CDR3. CDR1 is MNHEY and CDR2 is SVGAGI in the germline V gene. Trimming removed 7 bases at V and 5 bases at J, with 12 bases between. The CDR3 region is CASTRDIDNSPLHF. The CDR3 region has the DNA TGTGCCAGCACCCGAGATATCGATAATTCACCCCTCCACTTT.

The chain links TRBV15 to TRBJ1-4; TRBD1 is a possible D gene (5 bases). This CDR3 has 16 amino acids. Germline V lookup: CDR1 LNHNV, CDR2 YYDKDF (reference sequence). Trimming removed 3 bases at V and 2 bases at J, with 13 bases between. CDR3 in DNA: TGTGCCACCAGCAGGGGCGTGGGGCCTACTAATGAAAAACTGTTTTTT. Residues: CATSRGVGPTNEKLFF.

This clone was found a few times. The chain uses TRBV30 and TRBJ1-4, with D perhaps TRBD1 (5 bases). V gave up 3 bases and J gave up 5 bases, with 10 bases separating them. The CDR3 length is 13 residues. The V gene's germline CDR1 is GTSNPN and CDR2 SVGIG (reference sequence). The CDR3 reads CAWSRDSNEKLFF. CDR3 sequence (DNA): TGTGCCTGGAGCAGGGACTCCAATGAAAAACTGTTTTTT.

This clone was counted only a few times. This chain joins TRBV5-5 and TRBJ2-7, with 8 bases matching TRBD1. Germline-derived CDR1 and CDR2 are SGHKS and YYEKEE (reference sequence). J lost 1 base, V lost 7 bases, and 13 bases had no gene match. The CDR3 extends over 16 amino acids. CDR3 sequence: CASLDTGTGLSYEQYF. The DNA for the CDR3 is TGTGCCAGCCTGGACACCGGGACAGGATTGTCCTACGAGCAGTACTTC.

V and J are TRBV28 and TRBJ2-3; 8 bases are a match to TRBD1. The CDR3 sequence is 17 residues long. Germline CDR1 reads MDHEN; CDR2 reads SYDVKM. The V gene end was trimmed by 3 bases and the J gene end by 5 bases; junction bases not matched to a gene: 13. As DNA, the CDR3 is TGTGCCAGCAGTTTGACAGGGGAGATAAAGGCACAAGATACGCAGTATTTT. Translated: CASSLTGEIKAQDTQYF.

CDR3 sequence: CASSVSLTSGQNTGELFF. CDR3 in DNA: TGTGCCAGCAGCGTTAGCCTAACTAGCGGGCAGAACACCGGGGAGCTGTTTTTT. This chain connects TRBV9 to TRBJ2-2; 9 nucleotides agree with TRBD2. Trimming cost V 2 bases and J 1 base; bases outside gene matches: 9. Germline values: CDR1 SGDLS, CDR2 YYNGEE. This CDR3 contains 18 residues.

CDR3 DNA: TGTGCCGGCCGCACGGGGATAAATCAGCCCCAGCATTTT. This codes for CAGRTGINQPQHF. The V and J genes are TRBV28 and TRBJ1-5; unclear D gene. This CDR3 has 13 amino acids. Trimming pared 11 bases from V and 4 bases from J, leaving 15 bases between. The germline gives CDR1 MDHEN, CDR2 SYDVKM.

V gene TRBV3-1 (or the pseudogene TRBV3-2) combines with J gene TRBJ1-1; 8 bases fit TRBD1. Germline CDR1 is LGHDT and CDR2 is YNNKEL (reference sequence). Germline trimming cut 3 bases from V and 1 base from J; bases unmatched to any gene: 4. This CDR3 has 15 residues. Written as DNA, the CDR3 is TGTGCCAGCAGCCAGGGGACAGGAAGGAACACTGAAGCTTTCTTT. Its translation: CASSQGTGRNTEAFF.